This section outlines one TCR beta chain sequence together with its context. No antigen is known for it. These data originate in a study of OX40 agonist ivuxolimab in advanced cancers. Overall study context: At 0.01 to 10 mg/kg, ivuxolimab was administered intravenously to patients every 2 weeks. General study findings and limits: The antigens recognized by the expanded peripheral T cells, that is their antigen specificity, were not determined.

Profiling relied on immunoSEQ multiplex PCR, and the TCRdb table lists in-frame clones only, not all of them. This sample has around 68,000 clones; more than 75% occur once, and the top ten carry about 0.61%. Unmatched junction bases numbered 14, after V lost 3 bases and J lost 8 bases. CDR1 is MGHDK and CDR2 is SYGVNS in the germline V gene. This CDR3 spans 16 amino acids. Autoimmune disease history or systemic immunosuppression led to patient exclusion. The genes are TRBV25-1 and TRBJ1-2, with 8 positions matching TRBD1. The sequencing used CD4+ or CD8+ T cells sorted from blood, collected in a trial of the OX40 agonist ivuxolimab. The source is an adult with an advanced solid tumor such as melanoma, head and neck, liver or kidney cancer. The CDR3 reads CASSDWGQDFGRGYTF. The CDR3 bases are TGTGCCAGCAGTGATTGGGGACAGGATTTTGGTCGAGGCTACACCTTC.